The entry below gives a single T cell receptor (beta chain) sequence along with its context. This clonotype has more than one count but fewer than ten. It lacks a known antigen. Base qualities were left out, and no much larger clone turns up one base away. The sample belongs to a study of vaccination and CD4 T cells after COVID-19 (dated by TCRdb to between 2020 and 2023). For the study in its entirety: The convalescent cohort comprised six males and four females, including two Hispanic individuals, seven Caucasians, two Asians and one multiracial person. Two doses of either the Pfizer-BioNTech BNT162b2 vaccine (n=8) or the Moderna mRNA-1273 vaccine (n=2) were administered to participants. Post-COVID blood samples from convalescent patients were collected a median of 101 days after diagnosis, with a range of 35 to 161 days. Post-vaccine blood samples were taken a median of 72 days after the second vaccine dose, with a range of 14 to 241 days. For stimulating the cultures, overlapping spike peptide pools were used, derived from SARS-CoV-2 as well as from the common cold coronaviruses HCoV-NL63, HCoV-OC43 and HCoV-229E. As controls, cultures received a CEFX viral epitope pool (the positive control), an HIV-1 Nef peptide pool (the negative control), or no peptide at all. In around 9 COVID-19 convalescent patients and 4 infection-naive healthy vaccine recipients, researchers compared the spike-specific CD4+ TCR repertoire from before mRNA vaccination with the repertoire from after. In an earlier paper using these donors, memory CD4+ T cell crossreactivity between SARS-CoV-2 and common cold coronavirus spike proteins was assessed at the TCR clonotype level. What the authors observed across the whole study: In convalescent patients, nearly all vaccine-specific clones (304 of 307) were found to be mono-reactive for SARS-CoV-2 spike rather than cross-reactive with common cold coronaviruses. The study included relatively few convalescent patients and did not analyze early timepoints after natural infection. Although the median number of SARS-CoV-2-reactive clonotypes went up from roughly 22 after infection to some 38 after vaccination, the increase was not significant. In convalescent patients, a median 86.3% of post-vaccine SARS-CoV-2-reactive clones were detected only after vaccination, and vaccine-specific priming was suggested by this finding.

The protocol used for the library was PCR. TCR sequencing of DNA from cultured CD4+ T cells used the Oncomine TCR Beta short-read assay at the Johns Hopkins FTIC core. The QIAamp micro DNA kit was used to extract genomic DNA from the cultured CD4+ T cells. Oncomine TCR Beta libraries from cultured CD4+ T cells were pooled using unique dual indexes and sequenced on an Illumina iSeq 100. The source study handled its data this way. Non-productive sequences were removed, and CDR3s that did not start with C, did not end with F or W, or were shorter than 7 amino acids were discarded. Antigen-specific clonotypes were identified with the MANAFEST web application by comparing peptide-stimulated wells with reference and other culture wells. For a clone to be called positive, the clone needed an FDR below 0.05, an odds ratio above 5, and a productive frequency above 0.1% in at least two of three replicate wells. A clonotype was classed as cross-reactive if the clonotype showed significant expansion both in SARS-CoV-2 spike wells and in at least one common cold coronavirus spike condition. Using R version 3.6.1, CDR3 homology was evaluated through Levenshtein distances (stringdist) along with unrooted phylogenetic trees (ape). The public reads were quality trimmed at Q25 with fastp and then assembled into clones with MiXCR by TCRdb, keeping productive beta chains. For every CDR3 protein sequence, its rows merge into one entry that carries the most common genes and DNA. None of the V and J calls come from the authors' own analysis; TCRdb made them. The sample yields over 8,500 distinct CDR3 sequences; over 25% were counted once. In total, the top ten clones hold roughly 25% of the sample.

Per the publication, the treatment or condition label means: roughly 11-day PBMC culture with coronavirus spike peptide pools or control peptides (ViraFEST assay). CD4+ T cells from unexposed donors were collected before the COVID-19 pandemic (2011-2018). The ViraFEST assay, used in the study, expanded antigen-specific T cells with peptide pools and then identified the expanded clonotypes through TCR sequencing. Each well held 2 million to 2.5 million PBMCs cultured with roughly 9.2 ug/ml peptide pools in IMDM containing approximately 5% human AB serum and roughly 9.3 IU/ml IL-2. Half of the culture medium was replaced with fresh IL-2-containing medium on days 3 and 7. CD4+ T cells were isolated after 10 days of culture through negative selection using the EasySep CD4+ T cell isolation kit. As cell number allowed, CD4+ T cells from unexposed donors were tested for reactivity to SARS-CoV-2 S and N and to four common cold coronavirus spike pools. Ficoll-Paque Plus gradient centrifugation was used to isolate PBMCs from whole blood, and the isolated PBMCs were then either used fresh or cryopreserved at -140C. Culture conditions were generally each tested in triplicate wells. The leukapheresis product used for the unexposed donors was purchased from a commercial source.

The germline V gene specifies SGHTA as CDR1 and FQGNSA as CDR2. The CDR3 has 12 amino acids, counting the end cysteine and phenylalanine. The entry retains the CDR3 DNA only, 36 bases that are in frame from base 1. Germline trimming: 2 bases from V, 7 bases from J; junction bases outside gene matches: 2. The specimen sequenced was CD4+ T cells from blood, cultured in vitro. The chain links TRBV7-2 with TRBJ2-7, and 7 junction bases match TRBD2. This sequence originates from a human donor in good health. CDR3 sequence: CASSLRAGEQYF. In nucleotides, the sequence is TGTGCCAGCAGCTTACGAGCGGGGGAGCAGTACTTC.